These T cell receptor beta chains were read from a single sample in a study of T cells after yellow fever vaccination. TCRdb re-called the 5' RACE reads through MiXCR, storing one row per CDR3 protein. The sample comprises about 630,000 distinct CDR3 sequences, roughly an eighth of which are singletons, and more than 12% rests with the top ten. Source: PBMCs, taken on the day of the yellow fever booster vaccination. The receptors come from a man aged 25-45 years who received the YFV17D yellow fever vaccine. Both conserved end residues are part of each CDR3. D genes are given only for firm matches. For some rows the clone size is stated as once, few or many, or as a class when expanded; others skip it.

>TRBV29-1|NA|TRBJ1-4|TRBD1
CSVGGTGHEKLFF
TGCAGCGTTGGAGGGACAGGGCATGAAAAACTGTTTTTT
>TRBV7-8|many|TRBJ2-5|NA
CASSLGDIQETQYF
TGTGCCAGCAGCCTCGGGGACATCCAAGAGACCCAGTACTTC
>TRBV5-1|NA|TRBJ2-7|NA
CASSLAPGGYYEQYF
TGCGCCAGCAGCTTGGCCCCGGGCGGCTACTACGAGCAGTACTTC
>TRBV11-2|NA|TRBJ2-1|TRBD2
CASSLTSGGWDNEQFF
TGTGCCAGCAGCTTGACTAGCGGGGGGTGGGACAATGAGCAGTTCTTC
>TRBV19|NA|TRBJ1-5|NA
CASSIGFNQPQHF
TGTGCCAGTAGTATAGGTTTCAATCAGCCCCAGCATTTT
>TRBV20-1|NA|TRBJ2-1|TRBD2
CSAAGRYNEQFF
TGCAGTGCTGCCGGGAGGTACAATGAGCAGTTCTTC
>TRBV4-2|NA|TRBJ1-1|NA
CASSQEGFRVAEAFF
TGTGCCAGCAGCCAAGAAGGATTCCGGGTCGCTGAAGCTTTCTTT
>TRBV27|few|TRBJ2-2|NA
CAIKQDFGELFF
TGTGCCATCAAACAAGATTTCGGGGAGCTGTTTTTT
>TRBV19|NA|TRBJ2-5|NA
CASSIGLQETQYF
TGTGCCAGTAGTATAGGCCTGCAAGAGACCCAGTACTTC
>TRBV7-9|NA|TRBJ2-7|NA
CASSLAISDTRHEQYF
TGTGCCAGCAGCTTAGCAATAAGCGATACCCGCCACGAGCAGTACTTC
>TRBV7-9|few|TRBJ2-2|NA
CASSSVDGELFF
TGTGCCAGCAGCTCCGTGGACGGGGAGCTGTTTTTT
>TRBV12-3/TRBV12-4|few|TRBJ2-7|NA
CASSTRPASEQYF
TGTGCCAGCAGCACTAGGCCAGCCTCCGAGCAGTACTTC
>TRBV7-2|NA|TRBJ2-7|TRBD1
CASSYGTASNEQYF
TGTGCCAGCAGCTACGGGACAGCCTCAAACGAGCAGTACTTC
>TRBV30|few|TRBJ2-3|TRBD2
CAWSVLLAGGTDTQYF
TGTGCCTGGAGTGTCTTACTAGCGGGAGGCACAGATACGCAGTATTTT
>TRBV25-1|NA|TRBJ2-3|TRBD2
CASRKGVAGGNARQYF
TGTGCCAGCAGGAAGGGTGTTGCGGGAGGAAATGCACGGCAGTATTTT
>TRBV12-3/TRBV12-4|few|TRBJ1-3|NA
CASSSFGAGNTIYF
TGTGCCAGCAGTTCCTTCGGGGCTGGAAACACCATATATTTT
>TRBV6-5|NA|TRBJ2-2|TRBD1
CAARTGTGELFF
TGTGCCGCCAGGACAGGAACCGGGGAGCTGTTTTTT
>TRBV6-5|few|TRBJ1-6|NA
CASSYRTWSPLHF
TGTGCCAGCAGTTATCGGACTTGGTCACCCCTCCACTTT
>TRBV19|few|TRBJ2-3|NA
CASSIARLGGLDTQYF
TGTGCCAGTAGTATAGCCCGACTTGGAGGGTTAGATACGCAGTATTTT
>TRBV20-1|many|TRBJ2-4|NA
CSATGENIQYF
TGCAGTGCTACGGGGGAAAACATTCAGTACTTC
>TRBV7-8|few|TRBJ2-1|NA
CASGGGVRNEQFF
TGTGCCAGCGGGGGCGGGGTACGAAATGAGCAGTTCTTC
>TRBV12-3/TRBV12-4|NA|TRBJ2-1|NA
CATGGPLLF
TGTGCCACAGGGGGGCCACTCCTCTTC
>TRBV5-1|few|TRBJ1-2|TRBD1
CASSSNRDSDGYTF
TGCGCCAGCAGCTCTAACCGGGACAGTGATGGCTACACCTTC
>TRBV20-1|NA|TRBJ2-1|TRBD2
CSARDGLAGAGNNEQFF
TGCAGTGCTAGAGATGGGCTAGCGGGAGCGGGGAACAATGAGCAGTTCTTC
>TRBV20-1|NA|TRBJ2-3|TRBD2
CCAEGLAGADPDTQYF
TGCTGTGCTGAGGGACTAGCGGGAGCAGACCCAGATACGCAGTATTTT
>TRBV27|NA|TRBJ2-7|NA
CASAPGFSYEQYF
TGTGCCAGCGCCCCGGGGTTCTCCTACGAGCAGTACTTC
>TRBV5-1|NA|TRBJ2-5|NA
CASTRGLQETQYF
TGCGCCAGCACGAGAGGGCTCCAAGAGACCCAGTACTTC
>TRBV20-1|NA|TRBJ2-1|NA
CSASPGTRQWSYNEQFF
TGCAGTGCTAGTCCAGGGACCCGCCAATGGTCCTACAATGAGCAGTTCTTC
>TRBV12-3/TRBV12-4|NA|TRBJ2-1|TRBD2
CASSLVSGSPNEQFF
TGTGCCAGCAGTTTAGTTAGCGGGAGCCCCAATGAGCAGTTCTTC
>TRBV11-2|NA|TRBJ1-1|NA
CASSPRTGGFDEAFF
TGTGCCAGCAGCCCCCGGACCGGCGGATTTGATGAAGCTTTCTTT
>TRBV5-1|few|TRBJ1-6|TRBD1
CASRTGTGVGFSPLHF
TGCGCCAGCAGAACCGGGACAGGGGTAGGCTTTTCACCCCTCCACTTT
>TRBV20-1|NA|TRBJ2-4|NA
CSARFREKNIQYF
TGCAGTGCTCGTTTCAGGGAGAAAAACATTCAGTACTTC
>TRBV11-1|few|TRBJ2-2|TRBD1
CASSGPGTGTGELFF
TGTGCCAGCAGCGGACCCGGGACAGGCACCGGGGAGCTGTTTTTT
>TRBV7-9|few|TRBJ2-7|NA
CASSVPGLPYEQYF
TGTGCCAGCAGCGTCCCGGGACTGCCCTACGAGCAGTACTTC
>TRBV4-1|many|TRBJ2-4|NA
CASSQDRHIQYF
TGCGCCAGCAGCCAAGATAGGCACATTCAGTACTTC
>TRBV12-3/TRBV12-4|few|TRBJ2-5|NA
CASSGQGAQYF
TGTGCCAGCAGTGGGCAGGGAGCCCAGTACTTC
>TRBV12-3/TRBV12-4|NA|TRBJ2-7|NA
CASRLGLGYSEQYF
TGTGCCAGCAGACTAGGGCTGGGCTACAGCGAGCAGTACTTC
>TRBV3-1|NA|TRBJ2-7|TRBD2
CASSPLAGLARREQYF
TGTGCCAGCAGCCCGCTGGCGGGACTAGCGAGACGCGAGCAGTACTTC
>TRBV27|few|TRBJ2-7|NA
CASSLRPAAFDEQYF
TGTGCCAGCAGTTTACGGCCGGCCGCATTTGACGAGCAGTACTTC
>TRBV20-1|NA|TRBJ2-7|TRBD1
CSARGTGLDEQYF
TGCAGTGCCCGTGGGACAGGGCTTGACGAGCAGTACTTC
>TRBV20-1|few|TRBJ2-3|NA
CSALGQAKTDTQYF
TGCAGTGCTTTAGGACAAGCCAAAACAGATACGCAGTATTTT
>TRBV6-1|few|TRBJ2-1|TRBD2
CASRSSGTYNEQFF
TGTGCCAGCAGGTCTAGCGGGACCTACAATGAGCAGTTCTTC
>TRBV12-5|NA|TRBJ2-7|NA
CASGLQDSYEQYF
TGTGCTAGTGGTTTGCAGGACAGTTACGAGCAGTACTTC
>TRBV12-3/TRBV12-4|NA|TRBJ1-1|NA
CASSLGKGEAFF
TGTGCCAGCAGTTTGGGAAAGGGGGAAGCTTTCTTT
>TRBV6-5|NA|TRBJ2-5|NA
CASSYSFERQETQYF
TGTGCCAGCAGTTACTCGTTCGAGCGGCAAGAGACCCAGTACTTC
>TRBV4-2|NA|TRBJ2-3|TRBD1
CASSRGTDTDTQYF
TGTGCCAGCAGCCGTGGGACAGACACAGATACGCAGTATTTT
>TRBV15|NA|TRBJ2-7|NA
CATSRLGGRGEQYF
TGTGCCACCAGCAGATTAGGGGGACGTGGCGAGCAGTACTTC
>TRBV5-1|few|TRBJ2-5|NA
CASSLAQASRGTQYF
TGCGCCAGCAGCTTGGCTCAGGCTTCGAGGGGGACCCAGTACTTC
>TRBV28|NA|TRBJ2-5|NA
CASSPSTALQETQYF
TGTGCCAGCAGTCCCTCAACGGCCCTCCAAGAGACCCAGTACTTC
>TRBV7-9|NA|TRBJ2-5|TRBD2
CASSLGSGGETQYF
TGTGCCAGCAGCTTAGGTTCGGGAGGCGAGACCCAGTACTTC
>TRBV15|NA|TRBJ2-5|NA
CATSRRSRVVETRYF
TGTGCCACCAGCAGACGGTCTAGAGTTGTGGAGACCCGGTACTTC
>TRBV12-3/TRBV12-4|NA|TRBJ1-6|TRBD1
CASSLHTGGRNSPLHF
TGTGCCAGCAGTTTGCACACAGGGGGCCGTAATTCACCCCTCCACTTT
>TRBV19|NA|TRBJ1-4|NA
CASSTQEQEKLFF
TGTGCCAGTAGTACACAGGAGCAAGAAAAACTGTTTTTT
>TRBV5-1|many|TRBJ2-1|TRBD1
CASSALTGPSSYNEQFF
TGCGCCAGCAGCGCCTTGACAGGGCCTAGCTCCTACAATGAGCAGTTCTTC
>TRBV28|few|TRBJ2-3|NA
CASSLVEKLDTQYF
TGTGCCAGCAGTTTAGTCGAGAAGTTAGATACGCAGTATTTT
>TRBV24-1|few|TRBJ2-1|NA
CATSDTMINEQFF
TGTGCCACCAGTGATACGATGATTAATGAGCAGTTCTTC
>TRBV20-1|few|TRBJ1-4|NA
CSAGAGTNEKLFF
TGCAGTGCCGGGGCAGGGACTAATGAAAAACTGTTTTTT
>TRBV12-3/TRBV12-4|NA|TRBJ2-3|NA
CASTGRRVADTQYF
TGTGCCAGCACGGGGAGGAGGGTGGCAGATACGCAGTATTTT
>TRBV12-5|few|TRBJ2-3|NA
CASGSNSDTQYF
TGTGCTAGCGGGAGCAATTCAGATACGCAGTATTTT